This entry concerns a single T cell receptor beta chain. Repertoires were generated with immunoSEQ multiplex PCR, while TCRdb's copy carries only in-frame clones and drops some. The sample contains about 140,000 clones, around four fifths of which appear only once. The data were taken from a study of blood T cell repertoires in COVID-19. Germline V gene sequence: CDR1 SGHTS, CDR2 YDEGEE. V was shortened by 4 bases and J by 6 bases, with 11 bases between the two germline ends. This CDR3 has 13 residues. The source of this sequence is a woman older than 75 with acute or convalescent COVID-19. The chain links TRBV5-8 to TRBJ1-3; D not certain. Sequenced sample: peripheral blood. This CDR3 is CASSRGWKNTIYF. The CDR3 coding sequence is TGTGCCAGCAGCCGGGGATGGAAAAACACCATATATTTT.